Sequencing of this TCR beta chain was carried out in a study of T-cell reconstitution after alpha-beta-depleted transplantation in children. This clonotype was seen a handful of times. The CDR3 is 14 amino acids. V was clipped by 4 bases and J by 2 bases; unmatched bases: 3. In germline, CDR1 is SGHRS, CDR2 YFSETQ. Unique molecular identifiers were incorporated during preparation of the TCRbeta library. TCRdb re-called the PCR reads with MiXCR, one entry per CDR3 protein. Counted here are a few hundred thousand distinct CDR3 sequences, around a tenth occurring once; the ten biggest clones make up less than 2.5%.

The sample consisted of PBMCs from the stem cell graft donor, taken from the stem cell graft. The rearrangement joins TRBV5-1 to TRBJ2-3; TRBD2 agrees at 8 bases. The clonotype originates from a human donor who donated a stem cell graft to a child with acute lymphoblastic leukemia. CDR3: CASSPLADTDTQYF. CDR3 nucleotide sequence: TGCGCCAGCAGCCCACTAGCGGACACAGATACGCAGTATTTT.